Listed below are T cell receptor beta chains from one sample, sequenced in a study of blood T cell repertoires in COVID-19. Repertoires were generated with immunoSEQ multiplex PCR, while TCRdb's copy carries only in-frame clones and drops some. The sample lists about 170,000 clones, around four fifths seen once, with 22% in the top ten. What was sequenced was peripheral blood. Receptors originate from a woman aged 80 or older with acute or convalescent COVID-19. CDR3s include the opening cysteine and the closing phenylalanine or tryptophan. Each record gives: clone size, V gene, J gene, D gene, CDR3 DNA, CDR3 protein. D genes are given only for firm matches. The size field is filled for only some rows; it gives once, few, many or a size class.

clone size: .
V gene: TRBV30
J gene: TRBJ2-7
D gene: .
CDR3 DNA: TGTGCCTGGACCGGACAGCCTAGCCGGTGGGAGCAGTACTTC
CDR3 protein: CAWTGQPSRWEQYF

clone size: .
V gene: TRBV29-1
J gene: TRBJ2-2
D gene: TRBD1
CDR3 DNA: TGCAGCGTCACAGGGGGTGTGTACACCGGGGAGCTGTTTTTT
CDR3 protein: CSVTGGVYTGELFF

clone size: .
V gene: TRBV4-3
J gene: TRBJ2-7
D gene: TRBD1
CDR3 DNA: TGCGCCAGCAGCCAAGTAGGGACAGGGGTGAACTACGAGCAGTACTTC
CDR3 protein: CASSQVGTGVNYEQYF

clone size: .
V gene: TRBV12-3/TRBV12-4
J gene: TRBJ1-2
D gene: .
CDR3 DNA: TGTGCCAGCAGCCGAGACAGCTATGGCTACACCTTC
CDR3 protein: CASSRDSYGYTF

clone size: .
V gene: TRBV27
J gene: TRBJ1-2
D gene: .
CDR3 DNA: TGTGCCAGCAGTTTATCCGGACATGATCATGGCTACACCTTC
CDR3 protein: CASSLSGHDHGYTF

clone size: .
V gene: TRBV5-6
J gene: TRBJ2-7
D gene: .
CDR3 DNA: TGTGCCAGCAGCTTCGACAGGAACGAGCAGTACTTC
CDR3 protein: CASSFDRNEQYF

clone size: .
V gene: TRBV2
J gene: TRBJ2-5
D gene: TRBD2
CDR3 DNA: TGTGCCAGCCCTCGGCCTAGCGGGATGAAGACCCAGTACTTC
CDR3 protein: CASPRPSGMKTQYF

clone size: .
V gene: TRBV19
J gene: TRBJ1-2
D gene: TRBD1
CDR3 DNA: TGTGCCAGTATCAGGACAGGGGGTATAGACTATGGCTACACCTTC
CDR3 protein: CASIRTGGIDYGYTF

clone size: .
V gene: TRBV29-1
J gene: TRBJ2-5
D gene: TRBD1
CDR3 DNA: TGCAGCGTCGGGGACAGGGAGGGGGAGACCCAGTACTTC
CDR3 protein: CSVGDREGETQYF

clone size: .
V gene: TRBV5-4
J gene: TRBJ2-1
D gene: TRBD2
CDR3 DNA: TGTGCCAGCCGTGATTTAGCGGGAGCCCGTGAGCAGTTCTTC
CDR3 protein: CASRDLAGAREQFF

clone size: .
V gene: TRBV28
J gene: TRBJ2-5
D gene: .
CDR3 DNA: TGTGCCAGCAGTGAGGGGAGGGAGACCCAGTACTTC
CDR3 protein: CASSEGRETQYF

clone size: .
V gene: TRBV19
J gene: TRBJ2-1
D gene: .
CDR3 DNA: TGTGCCAGTAACGGAGGTTTAAGCTCCTACAATGAGCAGTTCTTC
CDR3 protein: CASNGGLSSYNEQFF

clone size: few
V gene: TRBV9
J gene: TRBJ2-1
D gene: .
CDR3 DNA: TGTGCCAGCAGCGTAGGGGGGGACTTGGATGAGCAGTTCTTC
CDR3 protein: CASSVGGDLDEQFF

clone size: .
V gene: TRBV6-2/TRBV6-3
J gene: TRBJ2-7
D gene: TRBD1
CDR3 DNA: TGTGCCAGCAGTCACTCCGGGACAGAGTACGAGCAGTACTTC
CDR3 protein: CASSHSGTEYEQYF

clone size: .
V gene: TRBV29-1
J gene: TRBJ2-7
D gene: TRBD1
CDR3 DNA: TGCAGCGTAATGGGACAGGTCAACTCCTACGAGCAGTACTTC
CDR3 protein: CSVMGQVNSYEQYF

clone size: once
V gene: TRBV25-1
J gene: TRBJ1-2
D gene: .
CDR3 DNA: TGTGCCAGCAGCTCCCATCCCGGTGGCTACACCTTC
CDR3 protein: CASSSHPGGYTF

clone size: .
V gene: TRBV3-1/TRBV3-2
J gene: TRBJ2-7
D gene: TRBD2
CDR3 DNA: TGTGCCAGCAGACTTACCCGGCGACTAGCTTCCGAGCAGTACTTC
CDR3 protein: CASRLTRRLASEQYF

clone size: .
V gene: TRBV5-1
J gene: TRBJ2-5
D gene: TRBD1
CDR3 DNA: TGCGCCAGCAGTTTAAATGGGGACAGGGCGGAGACCCAGTACTTC
CDR3 protein: CASSLNGDRAETQYF

clone size: .
V gene: TRBV5-1
J gene: TRBJ1-1
D gene: .
CDR3 DNA: TGCGCCAGCAGCCCCACCGAGACTGAGAACACTGAAGCTTTCTTT
CDR3 protein: CASSPTETENTEAFF

clone size: once
V gene: TRBV5-1
J gene: TRBJ1-1
D gene: TRBD1
CDR3 DNA: TGCGCCAGCAGCTCCCAGGGGGTAACTGAAGCTTTCTTT
CDR3 protein: CASSSQGVTEAFF

clone size: .
V gene: TRBV6-5
J gene: TRBJ1-2
D gene: TRBD1
CDR3 DNA: TGTGCCAGCAGAAGACAGGGGGGCTACGTTGGCTACACCTTC
CDR3 protein: CASRRQGGYVGYTF

clone size: .
V gene: TRBV18
J gene: TRBJ2-3
D gene: .
CDR3 DNA: TGTGCCAGCTCACTTTCCTGGTTCGAGGATACGCAGTATTTT
CDR3 protein: CASSLSWFEDTQYF

clone size: .
V gene: TRBV12-3/TRBV12-4
J gene: TRBJ1-1
D gene: TRBD1
CDR3 DNA: TGTGCCAGCAGGTGGACAGGGAACACTGAAGCTTTCTTT
CDR3 protein: CASRWTGNTEAFF

clone size: few
V gene: TRBV5-1
J gene: TRBJ1-4
D gene: .
CDR3 DNA: TGCGCCAGCAGCTTGGCCGGGATTAATGAAAAACTGTTTTTT
CDR3 protein: CASSLAGINEKLFF

clone size: .
V gene: TRBV11-2
J gene: TRBJ2-1
D gene: TRBD1
CDR3 DNA: TGTGCCAGCAGCTCAACCGGGACAGGGGGCATCTATGAGCAGTTCTTC
CDR3 protein: CASSSTGTGGIYEQFF

clone size: .
V gene: TRBV24-1
J gene: TRBJ2-3
D gene: .
CDR3 DNA: TGTGCCACCAGTCCCACGGGAGATTCAGATACGCAGTATTTT
CDR3 protein: CATSPTGDSDTQYF

clone size: .
V gene: TRBV9
J gene: TRBJ1-2
D gene: .
CDR3 DNA: TGTGCCAGCAGCGTTATCCCAGGGTATGGCTACACCTTC
CDR3 protein: CASSVIPGYGYTF

clone size: .
V gene: TRBV3-1/TRBV3-2
J gene: TRBJ2-7
D gene: .
CDR3 DNA: TGTGCCAGCAGCCGAACGGGACTTGTCTACGAGCAGTACTTC
CDR3 protein: CASSRTGLVYEQYF

clone size: few
V gene: TRBV7-5
J gene: TRBJ2-3
D gene: .
CDR3 DNA: TGTGTCAGAAGCTTAGTAGAGGAATTAGCGGGAGGTCACACAGATACGCAGTATTTT
CDR3 protein: CVRSLVEELAGGHTDTQYF

clone size: .
V gene: TRBV6-5
J gene: TRBJ2-1
D gene: TRBD2
CDR3 DNA: TGTGCCAGCAGACTAGCGGGAGCCGGGGAGCAGTTCTTC
CDR3 protein: CASRLAGAGEQFF

clone size: .
V gene: TRBV1
J gene: TRBJ2-1
D gene: .
CDR3 DNA: TGCACCAGCAGCTCACCGGGACTAGCGGACAATGAGCAGTTCTTC
CDR3 protein: CTSSSPGLADNEQFF

clone size: .
V gene: TRBV7-2
J gene: TRBJ2-2
D gene: .
CDR3 DNA: TGTGCCAGCAGCCCGCGGGGGGAGCTGTTTTTT
CDR3 protein: CASSPRGELFF

clone size: few
V gene: TRBV5-1
J gene: TRBJ2-7
D gene: .
CDR3 DNA: TGCGCCAGCAGCTTTGCGGGACAGCTCGAGCAGTACTTC
CDR3 protein: CASSFAGQLEQYF